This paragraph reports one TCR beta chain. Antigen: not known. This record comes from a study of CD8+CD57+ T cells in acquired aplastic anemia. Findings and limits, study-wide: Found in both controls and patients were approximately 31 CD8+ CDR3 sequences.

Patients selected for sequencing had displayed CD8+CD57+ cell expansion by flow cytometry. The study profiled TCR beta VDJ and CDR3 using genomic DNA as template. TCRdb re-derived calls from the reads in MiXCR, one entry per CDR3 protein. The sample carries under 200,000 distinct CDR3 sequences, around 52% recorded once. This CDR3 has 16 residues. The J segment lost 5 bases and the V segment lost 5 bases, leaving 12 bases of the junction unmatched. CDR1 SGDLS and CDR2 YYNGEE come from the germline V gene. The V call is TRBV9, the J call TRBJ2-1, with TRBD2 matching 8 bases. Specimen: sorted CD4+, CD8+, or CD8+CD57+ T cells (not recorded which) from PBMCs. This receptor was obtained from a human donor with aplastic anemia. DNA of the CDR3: TGTGCCAGCAGTGGAGGATTAGCGGGAAGCCACAATGAGCAGTTCTTC. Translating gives CASSGGLAGSHNEQFF.